The rows below give T cell receptor beta chains drawn from one sample of a study of long-term antiretroviral therapy in people with HIV. The method was immunoSEQ multiplex PCR; TCRdb's version includes in-frame clones alone and lacks a portion of them. The repertoire holds approximately 33,000 clones, with 70% to 90% as singletons. Sequences were derived from unsorted PBMCs, sampled 0.8 years before starting antiretroviral therapy. These receptors originate from a man younger than 30 with HIV. CDR3s include the opening cysteine and the closing phenylalanine or tryptophan. D genes are given only for firm matches. Some rows have no size entry. The others give once, few or many, or a class for an expanded clone.

v_call	d_call	j_call	clone_size	cdr3_nt	cdr3_aa
TRBV10-2	NA	TRBJ1-2	NA	TGCGCCAGCAGTGAGGTCAGCTCTAACTATGGCTACACCTTC	CASSEVSSNYGYTF
TRBV5-1	NA	TRBJ2-3	NA	TGCGCCAGCAGCTTGGGACCGCCCTGGGACTGGTTTACAGATACGCAGTATTTT	CASSLGPPWDWFTDTQYF
TRBV2	NA	TRBJ2-3	few	TGTGCCACCCGGCGGGGAAGAGATACGCAGTATTTT	CATRRGRDTQYF
TRBV5-1	TRBD2	TRBJ2-5	NA	TGCGCCAGCAGCTTGTCGCTAGCGGGGGCAGGCTCTATACAAGAGACCCAGTACTTC	CASSLSLAGAGSIQETQYF
TRBV6-6	NA	TRBJ1-2	NA	TGTGCCAGCAGTTTTGGTGACTATGGCTACACCTTC	CASSFGDYGYTF
TRBV29-1	TRBD2	TRBJ2-1	NA	TGCAGCGTTGAGTGGCTAGCGGGAGTAACTGAGCAGTTCTTC	CSVEWLAGVTEQFF
TRBV6-5	TRBD2	TRBJ2-7	NA	TGTGCCAGCAGCCGGACTAGCGGGGCCTACGAGCAGTACTTC	CASSRTSGAYEQYF
TRBV28	TRBD1	TRBJ1-4	once	TGTGCCAGCAGTTCTCGGGACAGAAATGAAAAACTGTTTTTT	CASSSRDRNEKLFF
TRBV5-1	NA	TRBJ2-7	NA	TGCGCCAGCAGCTTGGAGGCGGACCTATACGAGCAGTACTTC	CASSLEADLYEQYF
TRBV9	NA	TRBJ2-1	NA	TGTGCCAGCAGCCACAGGGACACAGGGCATCCTGAGCAGTTCTTC	CASSHRDTGHPEQFF
TRBV5-6	NA	TRBJ1-1	few	TGTGCCAGCAGCTGGGGAGTAGTCACTGAAGCTTTCTTT	CASSWGVVTEAFF
TRBV18	TRBD1	TRBJ1-2	NA	TGTGCCAGCTCAAACTTACCGGGACAGGGGGCTTTTCCTAACTATGGCTACACCTTC	CASSNLPGQGAFPNYGYTF
TRBV7-2	NA	TRBJ2-3	NA	TGTGCCAGCAGCTTACTCGGGGCCGTGGGAGATACGCAGTATTTT	CASSLLGAVGDTQYF
TRBV7-6	NA	TRBJ2-5	NA	TGTGCCAGCAGGGTAACACCGAATCAAGAGACCCAGTACTTC	CASRVTPNQETQYF
TRBV19	NA	TRBJ1-2	NA	TGTGCCAGTAGTCCGACCCAGTTCCTTGCAGGAGGCTACACCTTC	CASSPTQFLAGGYTF
TRBV7-2	TRBD1	TRBJ2-5	once	TGTGCCAGCAGCCAAAGTGCCCAGACAGGGAAAGAGACCCAGTACTTC	CASSQSAQTGKETQYF